A single sample gave rise to the 16 T cell receptor beta chains below, sequenced in a study of Ad26.COV2.S vaccination and SARS-CoV-2 variants. The sample's treatment: 19 received Ad26.COV2.S at low or high dose, single or two shots; roughly five received placebo; per-sample allocation not given. Collection of samples fell on day 63 after the first vaccine or placebo injection. Measured with immunoSEQ multiplex PCR; TCRdb has only the in-frame clones, and not every one. The sample lists about 470,000 clones, 90% occurring once. The starting material was peripheral blood, obtained in a trial of Ad26.COV2.S vaccine versus placebo. The origin of the receptors is a person aged 18-60 years who received the Ad26.COV2.S COVID-19 vaccine or a placebo.

The chain employs TRBV6-6 and TRBJ1-1; D gene ambiguous. Germline loops: CDR1 MNHNY, CDR2 SVGAGI (reference sequence). V lost 2 bases and J lost 0, with 7 bases in between. The length of the CDR3 is 14 residues. CDR3 region: CASSYLDLNTEAFF. CDR3 nucleotide sequence: TGTGCCAGCAGTTACCTTGACTTGAACACTGAAGCTTTCTTT.

V gene TRBV15 combines with J gene TRBJ2-7, with 9 bases matching TRBD1. J gave up 6 bases and V 1 base, and 7 bases lay outside the gene matches. This CDR3 has 15 amino acids. Germline CDR1 is LNHNV and CDR2 is YYDKDF (reference sequence). In nucleotides, the CDR3 is TGTGCCACCAGCAGAGTCACAGGGGGCGCGGGCGAGCAGTACTTC. This sequence encodes CATSRVTGGAGEQYF.

The rearrangement joins TRBV7-9 to TRBJ1-2; TRBD1 matches at 8 bases. The germline gives CDR1 SEHNR, CDR2 FQNEAQ (reference sequence). The CDR3 sequence is 17 residues long. V dropped 3 bases and J dropped 5; count of bases not matched to a gene: 14. Here the CDR3 reads CASSFTGTGRRRYGYTF. As DNA, the CDR3 is TGTGCCAGCAGCTTCACCGGGACAGGTAGACGTCGGTATGGCTACACCTTC.

This sequence joins TRBV6-2 or TRBV6-3 and TRBJ2-1, with D maybe TRBD2 (5 bases). This CDR3 has 13 amino acids. Looked up from germline, CDR1 is MNHEY and CDR2 is SVGEGT. The V and J ends lost 5 bases and 9 bases respectively, with 14 bases between them. The CDR3 sequence is CASSQILEGEQFF. The DNA of the CDR3 is TGTGCCAGCAGTCAAATCCTAGAGGGTGAGCAGTTCTTC.

This chain links TRBV29-1 with TRBJ1-1; D is possibly TRBD1 (5 bases). Germline CDR1 is SQVTM and CDR2 is ANQGSEA. V was pared by 1 base and J by 4 bases, with 13 bases between. The CDR3 consists of 14 residues. The CDR3 reads CSVEGAGMATEAFF. The CDR3 coding sequence is TGCAGCGTTGAAGGGGCAGGGATGGCCACTGAAGCTTTCTTT.

The gene calls are TRBV7-3 and TRBJ2-3; 13 positions match TRBD2. V trimming: 5 bases; J trimming: 3 bases; junction bases outside the gene matches: 2. The CDR3 consists of 15 residues. The germline V gene encodes CDR1 SGHTA and CDR2 FQGTGA. In DNA, the CDR3 is TGTGCCAGCAGCAAACTAGCGGGAGGGACAGATACGCAGTATTTT. Protein product: CASSKLAGGTDTQYF.

This chain uses TRBV6-2 or TRBV6-3 with TRBJ1-1, with D unresolved. This CDR3 contains 14 residues. CDR1 and CDR2 from the germline V gene are MNHEY and SVGEGT. Between the trimmed V and J ends, which lost 3 bases and 7 bases, there was a span of 15 bases. The CDR3 reads CASSYRGIKIEAFF. CDR3 DNA: TGTGCCAGCAGTTATCGAGGGATTAAGATTGAAGCTTTCTTT.

V usage is TRBV9 and J usage is TRBJ2-1; D is perhaps TRBD2 (5 bases). CDR1 SGDLS and CDR2 YYNGEE come from the germline V gene. Trimming shortened V by 0 bases and J by 3 bases, and 7 bases separated the two germline ends. This CDR3 has 14 amino acids. As DNA, the CDR3 is TGTGCCAGCAGCGTAGGTGCGGGCTACAATGAGCAGTTCTTC. Translating it yields CASSVGAGYNEQFF.

The chain couples TRBV11-3 to TRBJ2-7, with D possibly TRBD1 on 6 matching bases. The CDR3 contains 11 residues. Trimming removed 10 bases at V and 4 bases at J, with 11 bases between. Germline V gene sequence: CDR1 SGHNT, CDR2 YENEEA. DNA for the CDR3: TGTGCCACCCTACAGGGATACGAGCAGTACTTC. It yields the protein CATLQGYEQYF.

This chain connects TRBV27 to TRBJ1-5; D may be TRBD1 (6 bases). Trimming shortened V by 5 bases and J by 4 bases, and 12 bases separated the two germline ends. Germline V gene data show CDR1 as MNHEY and CDR2 as SMNVEV (reference sequence). This CDR3 is 14 amino acids long. CDR3 sequence reads: CASSRGQDNQPQHF. CDR3 sequence (DNA): TGTGCCAGCAGTAGGGGACAAGATAATCAGCCCCAGCATTTT.

The gene calls are TRBV29-1 and TRBJ2-2; 10 bases match TRBD2. The CDR3 runs to 16 residues. Germline V gives CDR1 SQVTM, CDR2 ANQGSEA. Trimming cost V 4 bases and J 4 bases; bases outside gene matches: 9. Written as DNA, the CDR3 is TGCAGCGTTGGTCCGGCTAGCGGGAGCTTCACCGGGGAGCTGTTTTTT. Amino acid sequence: CSVGPASGSFTGELFF.

The V gene is TRBV27, the J gene TRBJ2-5, with 7 bases fitting TRBD1. This CDR3 has 19 amino acids. With V trimmed by 3 bases and J by 7 bases, 23 bases remained unmatched. Germline V gives CDR1 MNHEY, CDR2 SMNVEV (reference sequence). The CDR3 here is CASSFIVPGGSQGPWTQYF. The DNA for the CDR3 is TGTGCCAGCAGTTTTATAGTTCCTGGTGGTTCACAGGGGCCCTGGACCCAGTACTTC.

This clone was recorded only once. The V gene is TRBV28, the J gene TRBJ2-7, with 10 bases matching TRBD1. Germline lookup yields CDR1 MDHEN and CDR2 SYDVKM. The CDR3 extends over 14 amino acids. The V segment lost 5 bases and the J segment 0 bases; nucleotides outside the gene matches: 1. DNA of the CDR3: TGTGCCAGCAGTGGGACAGGGGTCTCCTACGAGCAGTACTTC. Amino acid sequence: CASSGTGVSYEQYF.

V usage is TRBV24-1 and J usage is TRBJ2-1; D remains unclear. The length of the CDR3 is 13 residues. The V end lost 4 bases, the J end lost 9 bases, and 12 bases lay between the germline ends. Germline CDR1 is KGHDR and CDR2 is SFDVKD. The CDR3 protein is CATSELRLSEQFF. In DNA, the CDR3 is TGTGCCACCAGTGAGCTCCGGTTGAGTGAGCAGTTCTTC.

The CDR3 reads CASSRRQGWDTQYF. The CDR3 nucleotides read TGTGCCAGCAGCCGACGACAGGGATGGGATACGCAGTATTTT. The rearrangement links TRBV5-6 to TRBJ2-3; 7 bases agree with TRBD1. The CDR3 runs to 14 residues. Trimming at V came to 4 bases and at J to 6 bases, leaving 8 bases not matched to a gene. Looked up from germline, CDR1 is SGHDT and CDR2 is YYEEEE.

This rearrangement joins TRBV7-3 to TRBJ2-5; 10 nucleotides match TRBD2. The CDR3 spans 15 residues. Germline V gene data show CDR1 as SGHTA and CDR2 as FQGTGA. Unmatched junction bases numbered 4, after V lost 5 bases and J lost 1 base. The CDR3, as DNA: TGTGCCAGCAGCCCCGGACTAGCGGCCCAAGAGACCCAGTACTTC. Its translation is CASSPGLAAQETQYF.